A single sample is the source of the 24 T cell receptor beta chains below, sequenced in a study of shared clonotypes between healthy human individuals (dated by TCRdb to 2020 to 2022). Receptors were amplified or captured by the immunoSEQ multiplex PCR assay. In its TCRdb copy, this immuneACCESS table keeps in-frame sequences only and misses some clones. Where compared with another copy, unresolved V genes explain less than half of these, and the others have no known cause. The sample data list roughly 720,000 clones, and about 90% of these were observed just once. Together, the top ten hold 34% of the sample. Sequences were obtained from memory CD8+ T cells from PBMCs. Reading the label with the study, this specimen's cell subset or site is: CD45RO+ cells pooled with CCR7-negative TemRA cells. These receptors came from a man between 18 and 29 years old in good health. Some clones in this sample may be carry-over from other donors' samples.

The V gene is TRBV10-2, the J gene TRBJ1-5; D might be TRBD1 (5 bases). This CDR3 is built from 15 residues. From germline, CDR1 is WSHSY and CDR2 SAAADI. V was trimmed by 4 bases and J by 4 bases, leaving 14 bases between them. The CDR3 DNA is TGCGCCAGCAGTGTTAAGGGGCTGTCGAATCAGCCCCAGCATTTT. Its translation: CASSVKGLSNQPQHF.

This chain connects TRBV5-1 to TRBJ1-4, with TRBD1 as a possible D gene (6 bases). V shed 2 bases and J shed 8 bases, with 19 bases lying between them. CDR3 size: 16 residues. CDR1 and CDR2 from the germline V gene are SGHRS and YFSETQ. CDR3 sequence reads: CASSLSWGLNGEKLFF. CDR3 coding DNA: TGCGCCAGCAGCTTATCTTGGGGGCTGAATGGGGAAAAACTGTTTTTT. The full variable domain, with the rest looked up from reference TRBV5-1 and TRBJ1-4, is KAGVTQTPRYLIKTRGQQVTLSCSPISGHRSVSWYQQTPGQGLQFLFEYFSETQRNKGNFPGRFSGRQFSNSRSEMNVSTLELGDSALYLCASSLSWGLNGEKLFFGSGTQLSVL.

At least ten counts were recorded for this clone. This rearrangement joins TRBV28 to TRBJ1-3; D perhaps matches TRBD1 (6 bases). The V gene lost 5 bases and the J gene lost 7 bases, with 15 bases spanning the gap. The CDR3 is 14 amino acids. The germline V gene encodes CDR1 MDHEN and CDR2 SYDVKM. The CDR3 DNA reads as TGTGCCAGCAGTCTCCTACAGGGACTGAACACCATATATTTT. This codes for CASSLLQGLNTIYF.

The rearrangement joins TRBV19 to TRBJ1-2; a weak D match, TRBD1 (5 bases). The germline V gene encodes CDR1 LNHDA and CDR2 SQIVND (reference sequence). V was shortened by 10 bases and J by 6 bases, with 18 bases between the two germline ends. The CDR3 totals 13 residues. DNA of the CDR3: TGTGCCACCAGGTCTCAAGGGGTGAATGGCTACACCTTC. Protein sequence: CATRSQGVNGYTF.

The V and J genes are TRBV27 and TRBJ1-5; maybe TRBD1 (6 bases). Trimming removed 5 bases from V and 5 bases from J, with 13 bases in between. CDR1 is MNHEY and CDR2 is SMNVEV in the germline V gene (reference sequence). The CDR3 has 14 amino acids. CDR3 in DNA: TGTGCCAGCAGTCTTACAGGGACCTATCAGCCCCAGCATTTT. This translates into CASSLTGTYQPQHF.

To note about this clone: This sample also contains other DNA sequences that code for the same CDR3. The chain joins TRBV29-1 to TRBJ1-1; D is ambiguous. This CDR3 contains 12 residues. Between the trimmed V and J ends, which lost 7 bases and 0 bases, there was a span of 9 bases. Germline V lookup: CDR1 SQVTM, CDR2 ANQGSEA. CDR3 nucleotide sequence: TGCAGCGGCAGAACCATGAACACTGAAGCTTTCTTT. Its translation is CSGRTMNTEAFF.

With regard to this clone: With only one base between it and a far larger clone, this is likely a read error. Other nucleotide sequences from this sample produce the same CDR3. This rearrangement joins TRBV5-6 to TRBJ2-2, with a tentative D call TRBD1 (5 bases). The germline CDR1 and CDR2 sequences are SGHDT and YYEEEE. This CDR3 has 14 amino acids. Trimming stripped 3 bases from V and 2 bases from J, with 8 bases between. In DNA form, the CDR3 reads TGTGCCAGCAGCTCGACAGTTAACACCGGGGAGCTGTTTTTT. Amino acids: CASSSTVNTGELFF.

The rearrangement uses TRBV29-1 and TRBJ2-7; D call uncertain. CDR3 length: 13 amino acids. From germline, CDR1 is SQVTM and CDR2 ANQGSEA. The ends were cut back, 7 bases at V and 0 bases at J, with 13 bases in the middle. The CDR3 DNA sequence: TGCAGCGGTATCGGGCAGTTCTCCTACGAGCAGTACTTC. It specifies CSGIGQFSYEQYF.

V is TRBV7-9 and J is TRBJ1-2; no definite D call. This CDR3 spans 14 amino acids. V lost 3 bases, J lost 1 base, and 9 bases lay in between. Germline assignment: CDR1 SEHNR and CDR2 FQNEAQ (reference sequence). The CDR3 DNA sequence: TGTGCCAGCAGCTTGGCACCGGATAACTATGGCTACACCTTC. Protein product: CASSLAPDNYGYTF.

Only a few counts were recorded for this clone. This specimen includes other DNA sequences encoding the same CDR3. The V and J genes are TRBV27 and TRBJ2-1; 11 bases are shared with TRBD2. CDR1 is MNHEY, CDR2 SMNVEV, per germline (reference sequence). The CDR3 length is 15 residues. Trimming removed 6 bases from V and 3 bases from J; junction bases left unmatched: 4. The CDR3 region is CASRIGTSGYNEQFF. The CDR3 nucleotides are TGTGCCAGCAGGATTGGGACTAGCGGCTACAATGAGCAGTTCTTC.

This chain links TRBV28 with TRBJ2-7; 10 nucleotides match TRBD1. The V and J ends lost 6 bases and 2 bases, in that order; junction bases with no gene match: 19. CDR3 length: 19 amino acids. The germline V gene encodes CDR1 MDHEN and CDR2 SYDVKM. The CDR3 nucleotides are TGTGCCAGCAGCTCTACGAAGCTCACCCGGGACAGGGGTCCCTACGAGCAGTACTTC. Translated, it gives CASSSTKLTRDRGPYEQYF.

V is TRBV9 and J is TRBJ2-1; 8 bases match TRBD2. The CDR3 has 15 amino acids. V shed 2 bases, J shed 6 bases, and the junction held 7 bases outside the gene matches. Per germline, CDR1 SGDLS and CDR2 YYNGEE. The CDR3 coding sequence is TGTGCCAGCAGCGTTAGCGGGACCTTGGGCAATGAGCAGTTCTTC. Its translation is CASSVSGTLGNEQFF.

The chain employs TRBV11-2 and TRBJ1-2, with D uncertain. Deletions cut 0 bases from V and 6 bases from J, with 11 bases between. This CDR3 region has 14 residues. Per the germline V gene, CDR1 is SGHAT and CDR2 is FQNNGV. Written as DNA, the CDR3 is TGTGCCAGCAGCTTAGATCGGTCGGTTAATGGCTACACCTTC. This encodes CASSLDRSVNGYTF.

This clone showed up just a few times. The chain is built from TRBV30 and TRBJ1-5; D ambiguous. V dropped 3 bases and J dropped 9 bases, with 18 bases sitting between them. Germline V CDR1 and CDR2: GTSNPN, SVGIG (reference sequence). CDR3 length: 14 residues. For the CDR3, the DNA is TGTGCCTGGAGCCCGCCTATCTCCAATAGGCCCCAGCATTTT. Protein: CAWSPPISNRPQHF.

The chain's CDR3 is CASSQGREQYF. The CDR3 DNA reads TGTGCCAGCAGTCAGGGGAGGGAGCAGTACTTC. The chain couples TRBV6-5 to TRBJ2-7; TRBD1 or TRBD2 may be the D gene (6 bases each). The germline V gene has CDR1 MNHEY and CDR2 SVGAGI. The CDR3 consists of 11 residues. Trimming took 5 bases from V and 7 from J, leaving 9 bases between them.

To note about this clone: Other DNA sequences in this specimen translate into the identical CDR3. This CDR3 is CASSLFGGNTEAFF. The CDR3 DNA follows: TGTGCCAGCAGTTTATTCGGGGGGAACACTGAAGCTTTCTTT. This chain uses TRBV27 with TRBJ1-1; D possibly corresponds to TRBD1 (5 bases). The CDR3 is made up of 14 amino acids. Germline V gene sequence: CDR1 MNHEY, CDR2 SMNVEV (reference sequence). The V end lost 1 base, the J end lost 1 base, and 7 bases lay between the germline ends.

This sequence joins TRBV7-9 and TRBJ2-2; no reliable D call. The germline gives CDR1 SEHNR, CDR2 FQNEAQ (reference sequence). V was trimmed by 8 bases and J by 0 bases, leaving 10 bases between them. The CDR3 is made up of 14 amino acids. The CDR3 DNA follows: TGTGCCAGCCCGCTTGGGGCGAACACCGGGGAGCTGTTTTTT. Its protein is CASPLGANTGELFF.

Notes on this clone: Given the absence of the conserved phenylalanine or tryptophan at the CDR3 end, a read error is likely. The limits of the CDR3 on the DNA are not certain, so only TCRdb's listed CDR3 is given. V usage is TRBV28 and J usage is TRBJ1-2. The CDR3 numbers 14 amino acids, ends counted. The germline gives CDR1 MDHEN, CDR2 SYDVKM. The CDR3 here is CASTPPFADVLHDL.

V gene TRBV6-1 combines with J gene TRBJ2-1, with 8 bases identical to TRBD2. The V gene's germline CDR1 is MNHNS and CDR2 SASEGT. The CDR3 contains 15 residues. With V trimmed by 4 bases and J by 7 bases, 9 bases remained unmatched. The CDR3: CASSVIGPGGNEQFF. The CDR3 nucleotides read TGTGCCAGCAGTGTAATAGGACCGGGAGGGAATGAGCAGTTCTTC.

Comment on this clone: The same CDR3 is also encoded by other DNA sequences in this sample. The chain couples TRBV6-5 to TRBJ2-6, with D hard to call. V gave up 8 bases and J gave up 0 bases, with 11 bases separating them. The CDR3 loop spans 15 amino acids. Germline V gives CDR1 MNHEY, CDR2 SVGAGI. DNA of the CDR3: TGTGCCAGCTCTTCGCAGGTCTCTGGGGCCAACGTCCTGACTTTC. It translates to CASSSQVSGANVLTF.

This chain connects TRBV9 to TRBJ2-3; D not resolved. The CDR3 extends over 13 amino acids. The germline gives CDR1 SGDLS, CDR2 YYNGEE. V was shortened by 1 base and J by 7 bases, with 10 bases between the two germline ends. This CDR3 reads CASSVPESHTQYF. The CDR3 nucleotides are TGTGCCAGCAGCGTACCCGAATCACATACGCAGTATTTT.

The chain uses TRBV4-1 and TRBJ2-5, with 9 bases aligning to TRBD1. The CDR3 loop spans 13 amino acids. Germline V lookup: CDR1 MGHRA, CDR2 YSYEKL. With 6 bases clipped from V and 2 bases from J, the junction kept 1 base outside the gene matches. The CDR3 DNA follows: TGCGCCAGCAGAGACAGGGGGCAAGAGACCCAGTACTTC. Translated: CASRDRGQETQYF.

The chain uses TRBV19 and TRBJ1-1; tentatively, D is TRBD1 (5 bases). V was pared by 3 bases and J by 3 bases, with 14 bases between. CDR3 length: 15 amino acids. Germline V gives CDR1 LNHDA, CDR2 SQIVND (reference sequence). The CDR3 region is CASSIGGSPYTEAFF. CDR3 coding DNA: TGTGCCAGTAGTATCGGGGGGTCTCCCTACACTGAAGCTTTCTTT.

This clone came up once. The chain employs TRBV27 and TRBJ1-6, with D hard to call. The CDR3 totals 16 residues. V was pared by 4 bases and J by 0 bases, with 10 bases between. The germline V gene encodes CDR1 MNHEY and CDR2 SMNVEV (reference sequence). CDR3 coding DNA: TGTGCCAGCAGTTCCGGGTGGGGCTCCTATAATTCACCCCTCCACTTT. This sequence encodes CASSSGWGSYNSPLHF.